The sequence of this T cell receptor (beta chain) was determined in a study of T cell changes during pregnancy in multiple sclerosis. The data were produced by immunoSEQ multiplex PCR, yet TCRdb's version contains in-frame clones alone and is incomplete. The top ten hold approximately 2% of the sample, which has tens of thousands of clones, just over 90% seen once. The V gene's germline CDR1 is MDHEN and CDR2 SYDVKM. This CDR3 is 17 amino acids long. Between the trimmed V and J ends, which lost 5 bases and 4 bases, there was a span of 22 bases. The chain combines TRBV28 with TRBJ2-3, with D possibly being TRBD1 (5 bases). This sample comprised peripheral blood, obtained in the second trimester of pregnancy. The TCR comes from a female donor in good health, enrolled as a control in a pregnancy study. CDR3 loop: CASSDRPGEPGADTQYF. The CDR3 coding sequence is TGTGCCAGCAGTGACAGACCCGGCGAACCCGGAGCAGATACGCAGTATTTT.